This T cell receptor beta chain was retrieved from a study of a mutant IDH1 vaccine in newly diagnosed glioma. Study context: During weeks 1, 3, 5, 7, 11, 15, 19 and 23, patients received eight vaccinations.

Assay used: immunoSEQ multiplex PCR; TCRdb lists only in-frame clones, some missing. The sample lists approximately 60,000 clones, roughly 81% occurring once. As regards this clone: As yet, its antigen is unknown.

Time point meaning: week 23, last vaccination. Each vaccine dose was 300 ug of mutant IDH1 20-mer peptide, with topical imiquimod. From germline, CDR1 is SGHRS and CDR2 YFSETQ. CDR3 length: 13 amino acids. V lost 2 bases to trimming and J lost 5 bases, with 10 bases between them. This TCR came from a woman aged 40 to 49 with glioma. Some clones in this sample may be carry-over from other donors' samples. Source: PBMCs, taken from a glioma patient whose treatment included an IDH1 peptide vaccine. V gene TRBV5-1 combines with J gene TRBJ1-1; the D is unclear. The CDR3 is CASSFGSATEAFF. In DNA form, the CDR3 reads TGCGCCAGCAGCTTCGGTAGCGCGACTGAAGCTTTCTTT.